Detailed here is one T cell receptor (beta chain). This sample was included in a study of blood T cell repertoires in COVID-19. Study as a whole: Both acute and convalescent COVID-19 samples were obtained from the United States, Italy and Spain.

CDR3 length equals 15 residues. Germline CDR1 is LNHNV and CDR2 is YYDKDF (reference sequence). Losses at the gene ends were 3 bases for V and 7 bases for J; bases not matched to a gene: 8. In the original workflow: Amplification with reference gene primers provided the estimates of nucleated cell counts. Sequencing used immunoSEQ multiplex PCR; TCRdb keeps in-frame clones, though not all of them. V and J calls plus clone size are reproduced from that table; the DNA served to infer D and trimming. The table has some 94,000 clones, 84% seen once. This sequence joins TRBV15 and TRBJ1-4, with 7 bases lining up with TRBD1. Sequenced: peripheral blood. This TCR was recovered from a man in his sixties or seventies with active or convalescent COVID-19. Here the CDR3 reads CATSRDLRGPEKLFF. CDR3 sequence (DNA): TGTGCCACCAGCAGGGATTTGAGGGGGCCTGAAAAACTGTTTTTT.